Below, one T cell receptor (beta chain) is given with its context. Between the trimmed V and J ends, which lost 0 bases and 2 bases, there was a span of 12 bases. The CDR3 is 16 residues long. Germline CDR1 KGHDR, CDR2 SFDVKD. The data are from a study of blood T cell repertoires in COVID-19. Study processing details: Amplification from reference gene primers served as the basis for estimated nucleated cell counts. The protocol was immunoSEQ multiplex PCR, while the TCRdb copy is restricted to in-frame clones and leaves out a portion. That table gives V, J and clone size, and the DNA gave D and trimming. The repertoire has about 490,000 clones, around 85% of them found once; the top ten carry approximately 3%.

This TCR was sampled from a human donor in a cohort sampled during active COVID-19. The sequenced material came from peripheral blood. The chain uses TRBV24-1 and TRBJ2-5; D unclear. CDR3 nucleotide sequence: TGTGCCACCAGTGATTTGACCGGTGACAAACAAGAGACCCAGTACTTC. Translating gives CATSDLTGDKQETQYF.